The T cell receptor (beta chain) under discussion was sequenced for a study of CD8+ T cells in alopecia areata (dated by TCRdb to 2016 to 2019). With respect to the entire study: The treated patients took part in an open-label pilot trial in which moderate-to-severe alopecia areata was treated with oral tofacitinib at 5 to 10 mg twice daily. TCRbeta CDR3 regions were amplified by immunoSEQ multiplex PCR with 35 Vbeta forward and 13 Jbeta reverse primers. Tofacitinib was given for 6 to 18 months, followed by 6 months of follow-up off drug to assess delayed response and recurrence. On the human side, TCRbeta sequencing was run on scalp tissue and on sorted CD4+ and CD8+ peripheral blood T cells from healthy controls and from alopecia areata patients with either patchy or totalis/universalis disease. Scalp clonality was compared among normal scalp (n=4), patchy alopecia areata scalp (n=8), and alopecia totalis/universalis scalp (n=8). In both human patients and the C3H/HeJ mouse model, the study applied high-throughput TCRbeta sequencing to look at T cell clonal expansion in alopecia areata. The RNA source kit depended on sample type: the PAXgene miRNA kit for fixed scalp, the miRNeasy kit for PBMCs, and the RNeasy kit for mouse skin. Biopsies were taken from tofacitinib-treated patients at baseline and again at 4 and 24 weeks into treatment, and several of those patients also had a later scalp biopsy. The study at large found these results: Resident alphabeta T cells in normal human skin are also sequenced, complicating scalp TCR repertoire analysis, unlike mouse skin dominated by gammadelta T cells. Compared with normal scalp, lesional scalp, particularly in alopecia totalis/universalis, had higher clonality and more expanded CD8+ clones, which suggests antigenic drive. Shared TCR sequences between patients were less evident than in mice, which may be partly attributable to HLA diversity in the patient population.

Sample time point, as interpreted from the label and publication: baseline before oral tofacitinib. Lesional scalp punch biopsies and peripheral blood were collected from alopecia areata patients. After PBMCs were isolated by density centrifugation and stained for CD3, CD4 and CD8, a FACSAria was used to sort CD4+ and CD8+ T cells. The CDR3 starts with the cysteine, ends with the phenylalanine, and has 15 residues. Only CDR3 DNA remains: 45 bases, in frame from the first base. CDR1 and CDR2, looked up from the germline V gene, are SGHVS and FQNEAQ. The germline V end is reduced by 4 bases and the J end by 1 base; junction bases left unmatched: 3. On this clone: The target of this receptor is not known. Base qualities are not recorded, but no much larger clone differs from it by a single base.

The library was produced with the immunoSEQ multiplex PCR assay. RNA was extracted from all samples and reverse transcribed into cDNA as template for TCR sequencing. SuperScript III was used to make first-strand cDNA, primed with a 2:1 mix of oligo-dT and random hexamers. A synthetic immune receptor repertoire was used to measure amplification bias, and any remaining bias was corrected computationally. The study's own analysis went as follows. Raw reads were preprocessed to remove errors, and CDR3 was defined by IMGT conventions from the conserved cysteine to phenylalanine. Clonality was computed by normalizing Shannon entropy by log2 of the number of productive unique TCRs and subtracting the result from 1. CD4 or CD8 identity of scalp clones was inferred by cross-referencing scalp TCRbeta sequences with sorted blood CD4 and CD8 repertoires. What TCRdb holds here is the immuneACCESS table cut down to in-frame rearrangements. Part of the clones is not present; checked against another copy, under half of the missing clones reflect an unresolved V gene, and the others are unexplained. For V, J and clone size, that table is used; D and trimming come from the DNA. The sample yields 180,000 or so clones; 67% were counted once. Around 10% of the sample rests with the top ten.

The sequenced sample was CD8+ T cells sorted from blood, obtained at week 0. The rearranged segments are TRBV7-8 and TRBJ2-2; 7 bases in the junction line up with TRBD1. The clonotype was recovered from a human donor with alopecia areata. The CDR3 region reads CASSWGQWNTGELFF. The nucleotide sequence reads as follows: TGTGCCAGCAGCTGGGGACAGTGGAACACCGGGGAGCTGTTTTTT.